This note documents a single TCR beta chain sequence. It lacks a known antigen. No base quality information exists; no much larger clone differs at one position. At one collaborating source in Seattle, patients were enrolled during active infection and were followed longitudinally through the course of disease. Each collaborating institution followed its own protocols to collect whole blood in K2EDTA tubes. For TCRbeta analysis, collaborators shipped samples as frozen whole blood, isolated PBMCs, or DNA extracted from either of those sample types. TCRbeta CDR3 regions were amplified from genomic DNA using the immunoSEQ Assay, a bias-controlled multiplex PCR. The source study handled its data this way. The number of nucleated cells in each sample was estimated from the amplification of reference gene primers within the assay. Sequence reads were collapsed and filtered to measure the absolute abundance of every unique TCRbeta CDR3 rearrangement. For each sample, productive Simpson clonality was calculated by taking the square root of Simpson's diversity index across productive rearrangements. In TCRdb, the immuneACCESS table is reduced to in-frame sequences with V and J assigned. These tables do not hold every clone; where another copy was compared, an unresolved V gene accounts for under half, and the others remain unexplained. Clone size and the V and J calls come from that table; the DNA yielded D and trimming. Recorded for this sample are about 150,000 clones; 70% to 90% of them occurred a single time. The leading ten clones occupy roughly 8.3% of the sample.

The germline V end is reduced by 4 bases and the J end by 3 bases; junction bases left unmatched: 18. For CDR1 and CDR2, the germline V gene lists SGDLS and YYNGEE. The CDR3 holds 19 amino acids from the cysteine to the phenylalanine. Only the CDR3 part of the read is kept: 57 bases, read in frame from the first base. This entry is derived from a study of blood T cell repertoires in COVID-19 (dated by TCRdb to the early 2020s). Some background on the complete study: Samples from collaborators originated in the United States, Italy and Spain and spanned both the acute and convalescent phases of COVID-19. The material from the prospective study consisted of cDNA or gDNA derived from T cells, B-cell-depleted T cells, or PBMCs. The dataset comprised deeply sampled blood TCRbeta repertoires from subjects exposed to, actively infected with, or recovered from COVID-19. The repertoires were made available in a free public database intended to serve as a resource for research on the immune response to SARS-CoV-2. Samples came from the ongoing ImmuneRACE study (first 160 participants) plus 1,254 subjects from 6 global collaborators. A de-identified subject ID, COVID-19 status, age in years and sex were almost always included in the sample metadata. Where available, HLA class I and class II types were taken from metadata supplied by the sample provider and were not determined by assay-based typing.

The research as a whole found: The quantity of clinical and demographic metadata differed by source and by participant and was supplied without curation.

The chain is made from TRBV9 and TRBJ2-7, and TRBD1 matches 11 of the central bases. The specimen sequenced was peripheral blood. The receptor was isolated from a woman aged 55-70 years with COVID-19, enrolled during active disease. The nucleotide sequence is given as TGTGCCAGCAGCCGAGGACCCCATTTCCGGGACAGGGGGGACTACGAGCAGTACTTC. This is translated as CASSRGPHFRDRGDYEQYF.